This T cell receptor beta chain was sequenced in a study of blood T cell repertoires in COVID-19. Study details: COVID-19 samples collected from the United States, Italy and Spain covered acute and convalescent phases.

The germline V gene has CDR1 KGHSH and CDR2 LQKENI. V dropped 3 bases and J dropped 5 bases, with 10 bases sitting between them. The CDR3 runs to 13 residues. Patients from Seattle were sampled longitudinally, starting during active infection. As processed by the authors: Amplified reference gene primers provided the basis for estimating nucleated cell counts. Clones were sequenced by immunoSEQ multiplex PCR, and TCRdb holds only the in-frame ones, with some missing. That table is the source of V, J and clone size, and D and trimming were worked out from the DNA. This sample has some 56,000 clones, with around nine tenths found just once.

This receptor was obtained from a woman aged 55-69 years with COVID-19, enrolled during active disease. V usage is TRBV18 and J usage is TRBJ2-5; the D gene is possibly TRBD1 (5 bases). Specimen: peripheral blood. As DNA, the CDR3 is TGTGCCAGCTCACCTTCAGGGCCGGAGACCCAGTACTTC. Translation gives CASSPSGPETQYF. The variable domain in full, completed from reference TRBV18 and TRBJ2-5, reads NAGVMQNPRHLVRRRGQEARLRCSPMKGHSHVYWYRQLPEEGLKFMVYLQKENIIDESGMPKERFSAEFPKEGPSILRIQQVVRGDSAAYFCASSPSGPETQYFGPGTRLLVL.